Sequencing of this T cell receptor (beta chain) was carried out in a study of blood T cell repertoires in COVID-19. Study-wide context: Samples representing acute and convalescent COVID-19 were sourced from the United States, Italy and Spain.

Germline values: CDR1 SGHTA, CDR2 FQGNSA. This CDR3 contains 16 residues. Trimming cost V 5 bases and J 6 bases; bases outside gene matches: 13. Authors' data handling: Estimation of nucleated cell counts relied on the amplification of reference gene primers. Profiled with immunoSEQ multiplex PCR; TCRdb holds only in-frame clones, not every one. The DNA gave D and trimming, while V, J and clone size come from that table. In the table there are 200,000 to 250,000 clones, approximately 90% of which are singletons. This receptor was identified in a woman aged 40-49 years with acute COVID-19. Source material: PBMCs or T cells enriched from blood (not recorded which). The genes are TRBV7-2 and TRBJ1-2; 9 nucleotides align to TRBD1. CDR3 bases: TGTGCCAGCAGCGTTGGGTTAGGGGACAGGGCCAATGGCTACACCTTC. Translated, it gives CASSVGLGDRANGYTF.